Listed below are T cell receptor beta chains from one sample, sequenced in a study of T-cell reconstitution after alpha-beta-depleted transplantation in children. TCRdb re-called the PCR reads through MiXCR, storing one row per CDR3 protein. The data contain around 700,000 distinct CDR3 sequences, under 15% of them singletons. The starting material was PBMCs, obtained before TCRalphabeta/CD19-depleted stem cell transplant. These receptor sequences come from a girl aged 2-15 years with congenital amegakaryocytic thrombocytopenia, due to receive a stem cell transplant. The CDR3 runs from the conserved cysteine through the conserved F or W. D genes are given only for firm matches. Clone size is stated in some rows and not others, as once, few, many or a class when expanded.

>TRBD2|many|TRBJ2-3|TRBV6-5
TGTGCCAGCAGTTCTAGCGGCCCAATGGATACGCAGTATTTT
CASSSSGPMDTQYF
>TRBD1|many|TRBJ2-7|TRBV5-1
TGCGCCAGCAGCACGGGACAGGGGTTCGACGAGCAGTACTTC
CASSTGQGFDEQYF
>TRBD2|few|TRBJ2-1|TRBV4-2
TGTGCCAGCAGAGGACTAGCCCAAGGGGAGGTTTATGAGCAGTTCTTC
CASRGLAQGEVYEQFF
>NA|few|TRBJ2-3|TRBV20-1
TGCAGTGCCCAAGCTGGGGCGGGGAGCACAGATACGCAGTATTTT
CSAQAGAGSTDTQYF
>TRBD2|NA|TRBJ2-7|TRBV12-3/TRBV12-4
TGTGCCAGCAGTTTAGGGCGGGAGCCTAGGTACGAGCAGTACTTC
CASSLGREPRYEQYF
>NA|many|TRBJ1-5|TRBV24-1
TGTGCCACTCCGTGCGGCGGCAATCAGCCCCAGCATTTT
CATPCGGNQPQHF
>NA|many|TRBJ2-1|TRBV5-1
TGCGCCAGCAGCTTGGCCGAGTCTAGGTATGAGCAGTTCTTC
CASSLAESRYEQFF
>NA|NA|TRBJ2-5|TRBV7-8
TGTGCCAGCAGCTTAGGGATTGGGACCCAAGAGACCCAGTACTTC
CASSLGIGTQETQYF
>TRBD1|many|TRBJ2-7|TRBV7-9
TGTGCCAGCAGCTTAGGAGGGACAGGGGGCGACAGGCAGTACTTC
CASSLGGTGGDRQYF
>NA|many|TRBJ1-1|TRBV20-1
TGCAGTGCTGCCCTATGGGGCGCTGAAGCTTTCTTT
CSAALWGAEAFF